This T cell receptor (beta chain) was profiled in a study of metastatic and nonmetastatic thyroid tumors. At the level of the study: The study looked at repertoires side by side in blood and in tumor or nodule tissue from malignant and benign thyroid patients. Regarding the study as a whole: Relative to benign nodules, malignant thyroid tumors were reportedly characterized by significantly elevated TCR beta diversity in blood and tumor.

On this clone: Its antigen is currently unknown.

The CDR3 has 12 amino acids. The germline CDR1 and CDR2 sequences are DFQATT and SNEGSKA (reference sequence). V lost 0 bases and J 8 bases, leaving 10 bases between the germline ends. Thyroid surgery took place with no prior treatment in any patient. Authors' processing steps: A classifier of distant metastasis in papillary thyroid cancer was built from CDR3 differences (across clinicopathological groups). TCRdb re-clonotyped the PCR reads via MiXCR. The V and J calls here are based on TCRdb, not the publication. The data hold 15,000 to 20,000 clones, with about 35% observed a single time. The J gene is TRBJ1-1, the V gene TRBV20-1; D remains unclear. The receptor comes from a female donor with papillary thyroid cancer or a benign thyroid nodule (not recorded which). Some clones in this sample may be carry-over from other donors' samples. What was sequenced was tumor tissue. The CDR3 sequence: CSARDSLREAFF. DNA of the CDR3: TGCAGTGCTAGAGACAGCCTCAGAGAAGCTTTCTTT.